The count of the clone carrying this T cell receptor (beta chain) is one. The sample comes from a study of blood T cell repertoires in COVID-19. About the research overall: COVID-19 samples collected from the United States, Italy and Spain covered acute and convalescent phases. T cells, B-cell-depleted T cells, or PBMCs supplied cDNA or gDNA.

In the original processing: Amplified reference gene primers provided the basis for estimating nucleated cell counts. Data came from immunoSEQ multiplex PCR; TCRdb stores just in-frame clones and leaves some out. That table supplies the V and J calls and clone size; D and trimming were determined from the DNA. The profile shows 400,000 to 450,000 clones, 86% of them singletons. Germline CDR1 MGHDK, CDR2 SYGVNS. Trimming removed 6 bases at V and 2 bases at J, with 16 bases between. The CDR3 has 15 amino acids. The material sequenced was peripheral blood. The sequence came from a woman aged 30 to 39 with active or convalescent COVID-19. The rearrangement links TRBV25-1 to TRBJ1-1, with a tentative D call TRBD1 (5 bases). Here the CDR3 DNA reads TGTGCCAGCAGGACGGGCTTGGGGGGTAACACTGAAGCTTTCTTT. This codes for CASRTGLGGNTEAFF.